This TCR beta chain was observed in a study of blood T cells in healthy people across ages (dated by TCRdb to between 2015 and 2017). Background for the entire study: In model experiments, roughly one uniquely barcoded TCR beta cDNA molecule per two T cells was captured by template switching. To track age-related changes in TCR beta repertoire diversity, the study relied on deep sequencing normalized with unique cDNA molecular identifiers. The donors were divided into four age groups: young (average about 15 years), middle-aged (around 41), aged (about 60) and long-lived (approximately 74). To avoid experimental bias, donors of different ages were distributed randomly across sequencing lanes. Two additional independent replicas of 1 million unique cDNA reads from the same blood draw were analyzed for two donors (one aged 18 to 29 and one aged 80 or older).

The library was made by 5' RACE. The sequencer listed for this sample is Illumina HiSeq 2500. A second PCR of about 7 to 12 cycles was performed with a sample-barcoded 5' primer and a J-beta primer mix. A template-switch 5' adaptor carrying 12 random nucleotides introduced a unique molecular identifier onto each TCR beta cDNA molecule. Each sample yielded at least 3 million CDR3-containing paired-end reads. First-strand cDNA was synthesized from all RNA with the Mint cDNA synthesis kit, primed by a TRBC-specific oligonucleotide. Following uracil-DNA glycosylase treatment, a first 18-cycle PCR with universal primers M1SS and BC2_uni_R was performed on all cDNA. In the paper's pipeline: Each sample was normalized by randomly selecting 1 million high-quality reads, each carrying a distinct molecular identifier. Instead of being binned into consensus sequences, reads that shared molecular identifiers were thrown out. CDR3 identification, clonotype clustering and error correction used MiTCR with a Q25 quality threshold and the strictest error-elimination algorithm. Lower-bound total TCR beta diversity was estimated with a nonparametric unseen species model using Euler transformation. TCRdb ran its own pipeline on the public reads, namely fastp trimming at Q25 and MiXCR clone calling, and kept in-frame beta chains. Duplicate CDR3 protein sequences are folded into a single record with the most common DNA and genes. It is TCRdb's table, rather than the study itself, that gives the V and J calls and clone size. Across this sample there are about 1,800,000 distinct CDR3 sequences, with 25% to 30% seen only once. The top ten clones comprise 7.7% of the sample.

This clonotype was picked up a small number of times. There is no known antigen for this receptor. No much larger clonotype is one base removed from it; base qualities were not supplied. Beyond this particular receptor, the publication reports: Estimates of total diversity based on one million sequenced T cells were considered lower bounds and underestimates. Compared with the aged group, more naive CD4+ T cells, fewer expanded clones and increased TCR diversity were shown by the long-lived group, suggesting age selection. As age increased, observed TCR beta diversity per million T cells dropped in a roughly linear way, and a significant reduction was already evident by age about 40. Because the CMV infection status of the donors was unknown, age-related changes in expanded clonotypes may potentially have been confounded. Since profiling was done on bulk unsorted PBMCs, naive and antigen-experienced compartments could not be conclusively compared. Observed TCR beta diversity correlated strongly with the percentage of naive T cells measured by flow cytometry.

The 39 donors, aged about 6 to 100 years, were systemically healthy Caucasian individuals from Russia. Each donor gave 9.5 to 10 milliliters of peripheral blood, drawn into EDTA-treated Vacutainer tubes. Ficoll-Paque density-gradient centrifugation was used to isolate PBMCs, with at least 6 million per sample. Total RNA, at least 6 micrograms per sample, was extracted from PBMCs with Trizol reagent. For every donor, an aliquot of PBMCs went through flow cytometry to measure the percentages of naive CD45RAhigh/CD27high T cells. Sequencing was done on a sample of blood. This clonotype originated in a woman aged 25 to 39 in good health.

The bases read TGTGCCAGCAGTTACCCGACTAGCGGGAAGTACGAGCAGTACTTC. This codes for CASSYPTSGKYEQYF. The chain uses TRBV6-6 and TRBJ2-7; TRBD2 agrees with 11 junctional bases. V trim: 2 bases; J trim: 4 bases; unmatched bases: 4. The CDR3 has 15 amino acids, counting the end cysteine and phenylalanine. CDR3 DNA only is kept here, 45 bases in frame from base 1. According to the germline V gene (reference sequence), CDR1 reads MNHNY and CDR2 reads SVGAGI.